Here is one T cell receptor (beta chain) with its context. Its target is not known. The data derive from a study of T cells in tumors after PD-1 blockade. General observations from the study: Some novel exhausted tumor clones appeared in pre-treatment blood, suggesting peripheral recruitment.

Generated by immunoSEQ multiplex PCR, the TCRdb table keeps only in-frame clones and is missing some. The repertoire holds more than 45,000 clones, with roughly 80% as singletons. Template: tumor biopsy or peripheral blood genomic DNA, roughly 600-6,004 ng per sample. The V gene's germline CDR1 is MGHDK and CDR2 SYGVNS. V lost 3 bases and J lost 7, with 15 bases in between. The CDR3 is 14 residues long. The TCR originated in a human donor with advanced basal cell or squamous cell carcinoma (not recorded which). The input for sequencing was PBMCs, taken before anti-PD-1 therapy. The genes are TRBV25-1 and TRBJ1-2, with D tentatively TRBD1 (5 bases). The DNA for the CDR3 is TGTGCCAGCAGTGAGGTGGGGGTTCGGAGTGGCTACACCTTC. Protein product: CASSEVGVRSGYTF.